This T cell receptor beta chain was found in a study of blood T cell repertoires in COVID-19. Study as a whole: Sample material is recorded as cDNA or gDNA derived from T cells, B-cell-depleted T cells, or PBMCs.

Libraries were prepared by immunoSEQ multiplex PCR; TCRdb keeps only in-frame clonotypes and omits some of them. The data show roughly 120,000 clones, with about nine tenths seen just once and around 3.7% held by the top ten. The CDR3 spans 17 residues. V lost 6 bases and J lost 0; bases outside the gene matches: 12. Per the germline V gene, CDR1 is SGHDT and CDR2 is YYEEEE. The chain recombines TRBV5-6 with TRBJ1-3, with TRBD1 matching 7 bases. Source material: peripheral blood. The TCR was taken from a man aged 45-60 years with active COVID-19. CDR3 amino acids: CASTLGRDSYSGNTIYF. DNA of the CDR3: TGTGCCAGCACCCTCGGAAGGGACAGTTACTCTGGAAACACCATATATTTT. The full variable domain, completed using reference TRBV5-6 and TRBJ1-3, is DAGVTQSPTHLIKTRGQQVTLRCSPKSGHDTVSWYQQALGQGPQFIFQYYEEEERQRGNFPDRFSGHQFPNYSSELNVNALLLGDSALYLCASTLGRDSYSGNTIYFGEGSWLTVV.